The source of this TCR beta chain is a study of T cells in Graves' hyperthyroidism and ophthalmopathy. Extraction of PBMCs used 8 to 10 ml of fresh peripheral blood. V dropped 9 bases and J dropped 9 bases, with 23 bases sitting between them. This CDR3 is built from 14 residues. Germline CDR1 and CDR2: MNHEY and SMNVEV (reference sequence). Concerning this clonotype itself: A read error is possible here, since a much larger clone lies one base away.

TCR beta CDR3 region amplification was performed from RNA transcripts. The primer set for the first-round RT-PCR of the TCR CDR3 was HTBI. TCRdb re-derived calls from the multiplex PCR reads in MiXCR, one entry per CDR3 protein. The sample contains hundreds of thousands of distinct CDR3 sequences, about 15% of which appear only once. Material: blood. The chain combines TRBV27 with TRBJ1-2; no definite D call. The receptor comes from a woman aged 18 to 35 with Graves' hyperthyroidism. The CDR3 is CARPVKFQRYSYTF. The CDR3 nucleotides read TGTGCCAGACCCGTCAAGTTCCAGAGATATAGCTACACCTTC.